The 11 T cell receptor beta chains below come from one sample, sequenced in a study of blood T cell repertoires in COVID-19. TCRdb's table, derived via immunoSEQ multiplex PCR, lists solely in-frame clones and lacks some. The table shows more than 140,000 clones, with about 86% occurring only once. The sequenced sample was peripheral blood. Receptors were obtained from a woman aged 55 to 70 with acute or convalescent COVID-19.

This clone was seen a single time. The chain combines TRBV15 with TRBJ2-3; 8 bases line up with TRBD2. Germline CDR1 and CDR2: LNHNV and YYDKDF (reference sequence). The junction had 4 bases not matched to a gene; V was cut back by 0 bases and J by 5 bases. The CDR3 loop spans 15 amino acids. This CDR3 reads CATSRDRAGGDTQYF. CDR3 sequence (DNA): TGTGCCACCAGCAGAGATCGTGCGGGGGGAGATACGCAGTATTTT.

The V and J genes are TRBV28 and TRBJ1-2, with 7 positions matching TRBD1. V dropped 6 bases and J dropped 7; count of bases not matched to a gene: 11. The CDR3 consists of 14 residues. Germline V gene sequence: CDR1 MDHEN, CDR2 SYDVKM. CDR3 in DNA: TGTGCCAGCAGAACGGACAGGACCTTGGCTGGCTACACCTTC. Translation: CASRTDRTLAGYTF.

This clone is a singleton in its sample. This rearrangement joins TRBV5-4 to TRBJ2-1; 8 bases are a match to TRBD2. V lost 5 bases to trimming and J lost 3 bases; unmatched junction nucleotides: 10. The CDR3 runs to 16 residues. CDR1 and CDR2 (germline): SGHNT, YYREEE (reference sequence). In DNA, the CDR3 is TGTGCCAGCAGTTACTTAGCGGGGAGCTACTACAATGAGCAGTTCTTC. Amino acids: CASSYLAGSYYNEQFF.

The rearrangement joins TRBV6-5 to TRBJ1-6, with D maybe TRBD1 (5 bases). The CDR3 length is 14 residues. Germline V gene sequence: CDR1 MNHEY, CDR2 SVGAGI. V was clipped by 7 bases and J by 2 bases, with 9 bases between them. The CDR3 protein is CASNAGAYNSPLHF. CDR3 DNA sequence: TGTGCCAGCAACGCGGGGGCCTATAATTCACCCCTCCACTTT.

The genes are TRBV4-3 and TRBJ1-1; a weak D match, TRBD1 (5 bases). The CDR3 contains 16 residues. Germline assignment: CDR1 LGHNA and CDR2 YSLEER. V was cut by 0 bases and J by 4 bases, with 15 bases left in between. The CDR3 DNA reads as TGCGCCAGCAGCCAAGATCCGCCGGGGCGGGGCACTGAAGCTTTCTTT. This codes for CASSQDPPGRGTEAFF.

The chain couples TRBV9 to TRBJ2-1; no firm D call. Germline loops: CDR1 SGDLS, CDR2 YYNGEE. The V gene lost 3 bases and the J gene lost 5 bases, with 15 bases spanning the gap. The CDR3 has 15 amino acids. The CDR3 coding sequence is TGTGCCAGCAGCGGCCTAGTTACTTCGAACAATGAGCAGTTCTTC. It codes for CASSGLVTSNNEQFF.

The chain joins TRBV11-3 to TRBJ1-2; D is perhaps TRBD1 (6 bases). Germline values: CDR1 SGHNT, CDR2 YENEEA. V shed 4 bases and J shed 4 bases, with 10 bases lying between them. The CDR3 contains 13 residues. The CDR3 region has the DNA TGTGCCAGCAGCTCCAGGGGTGCCTATGGCTACACCTTC. This translates into CASSSRGAYGYTF.

CDR3 bases: TGTGCTAGTGTTCGGGATAGGGGGGCCAACGTCCTGACTTTC. Encoded protein: CASVRDRGANVLTF. J is TRBJ2-6 and V is TRBV12-5, with a weak D call TRBD2 (5 bases). V lost 7 bases and J 4 bases, leaving 11 bases between the germline ends. This CDR3 has 14 residues. Germline V gene sequence: CDR1 LGHNT, CDR2 FRNRAP. The full variable domain, completed using reference TRBV12-5 and TRBJ2-6, is DARVTQTPRHKVTEMGQEVTMRCQPILGHNTVFWYRQTMMQGLELLAYFRNRAPLDDSGMPKDRFSAEMPDATLATLKIQPSEPRDSAVYFCASVRDRGANVLTFGAGSRLTVL.

The chain is built from TRBV5-1 and TRBJ1-2; D remains ambiguous. The CDR3 is 14 amino acids. Trimming took off 7 bases at V and 3 bases at J, with 16 bases between the two ends. In germline, CDR1 is SGHRS, CDR2 YFSETQ. The CDR3 region has the DNA TGCGCCAGCGGGAGGGCCTCCCCGCACTATGGCTACACCTTC. Its protein is CASGRASPHYGYTF.

The rearrangement uses TRBV4-2 and TRBJ1-2; D is uncertain. The germline V gene has CDR1 LGHNA and CDR2 YNFKEQ. Trimming removed 0 bases at V and 3 bases at J, with 11 bases between. This CDR3 is 15 amino acids long. CDR3 loop: CASSQDWGDDYGYTF. DNA of the CDR3: TGTGCCAGCAGCCAAGATTGGGGAGATGACTATGGCTACACCTTC.

The chain combines TRBV4-3 with TRBJ1-5; the D gene is possibly TRBD1 (6 bases). Germline V lookup: CDR1 LGHNA, CDR2 YSLEER. V was shortened by 0 bases and J by 5 bases, with 11 bases between the two germline ends. CDR3 size: 15 residues. CDR3 protein: CASSQDGQIYQPQHF. The CDR3 DNA reads as TGCGCCAGCAGCCAAGACGGACAGATTTATCAGCCCCAGCATTTT.